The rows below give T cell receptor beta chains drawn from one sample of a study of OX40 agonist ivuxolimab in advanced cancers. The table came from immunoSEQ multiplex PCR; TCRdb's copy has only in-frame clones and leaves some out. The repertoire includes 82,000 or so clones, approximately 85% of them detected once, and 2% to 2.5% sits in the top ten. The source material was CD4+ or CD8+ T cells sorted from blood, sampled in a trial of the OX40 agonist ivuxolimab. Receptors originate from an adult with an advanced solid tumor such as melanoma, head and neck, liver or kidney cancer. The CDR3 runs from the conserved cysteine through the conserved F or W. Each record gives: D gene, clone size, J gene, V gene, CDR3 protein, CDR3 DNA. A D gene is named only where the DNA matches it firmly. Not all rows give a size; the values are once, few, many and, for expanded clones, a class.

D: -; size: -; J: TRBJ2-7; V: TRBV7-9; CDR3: CASSLPQVSYEQYF; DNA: TGTGCCAGCAGCTTGCCACAGGTTTCCTACGAGCAGTACTTC
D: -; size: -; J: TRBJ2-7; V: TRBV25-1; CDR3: CASKGLGTGTYEQYF; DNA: TGTGCCAGCAAAGGTCTAGGGACGGGAACCTACGAGCAGTACTTC
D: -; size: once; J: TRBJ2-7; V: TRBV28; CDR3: CASTSFWTEVYEQYF; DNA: TGTGCCAGCACCAGTTTTTGGACAGAAGTATACGAGCAGTACTTC
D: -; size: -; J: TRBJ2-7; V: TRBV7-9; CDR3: CASSLWSETTEQYF; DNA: TGTGCCAGCAGCTTATGGTCTGAAACAACCGAGCAGTACTTC
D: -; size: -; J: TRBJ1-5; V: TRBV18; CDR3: CASSPTGKYQPQHF; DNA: TGTGCCAGCTCACCTACCGGGAAGTATCAGCCCCAGCATTTT
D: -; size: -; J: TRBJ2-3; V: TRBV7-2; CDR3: CASSSLPAADTQYF; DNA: TGTGCCAGCAGCTCCCTTCCTGCCGCAGATACGCAGTATTTT
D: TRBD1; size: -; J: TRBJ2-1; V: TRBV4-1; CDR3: CASSIRGQGRYNEQFF; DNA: TGCGCCAGCAGCATAAGGGGACAGGGGCGATACAATGAGCAGTTCTTC
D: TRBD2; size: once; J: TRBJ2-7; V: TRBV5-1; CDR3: CASSSGAGPSYEQYF; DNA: TGCGCCAGCAGTTCTGGAGCGGGGCCCTCCTACGAGCAGTACTTC
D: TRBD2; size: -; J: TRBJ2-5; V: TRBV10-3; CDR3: CAISGTSGGGETQYF; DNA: TGTGCCATCAGTGGCACTAGCGGGGGCGGAGAGACCCAGTACTTC
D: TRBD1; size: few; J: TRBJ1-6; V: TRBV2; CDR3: CASRSQGIQGSPLHF; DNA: TGTGCCAGCAGATCACAGGGGATCCAGGGTTCACCCCTCCACTTT
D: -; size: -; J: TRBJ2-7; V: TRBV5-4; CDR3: CASSRGADASSYEQYF; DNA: TGTGCCAGCAGCCGGGGGGCGGATGCCAGCTCCTACGAGCAGTACTTC
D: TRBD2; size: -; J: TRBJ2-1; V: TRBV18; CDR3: CASSVAGGPDNEQFF; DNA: TGTGCCAGTTCAGTAGCGGGGGGGCCCGACAATGAGCAGTTCTTC
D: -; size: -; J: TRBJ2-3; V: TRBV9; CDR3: CASSSRVASDTQYF; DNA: TGTGCCAGCAGTAGTCGTGTGGCTTCAGATACGCAGTATTTT
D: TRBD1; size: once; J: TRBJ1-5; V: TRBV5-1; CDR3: CASSATGEDQPQHF; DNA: TGCGCCAGCAGCGCGACAGGGGAGGATCAGCCCCAGCATTTT
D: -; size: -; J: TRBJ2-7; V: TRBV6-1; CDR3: CASSESYEQYF; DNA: TGTGCCAGCAGTGAATCTTACGAGCAGTACTTC
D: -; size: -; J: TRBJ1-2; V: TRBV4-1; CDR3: CASSQERQRGLGYTF; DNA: TGCGCCAGCAGCCAAGAACGGCAGCGGGGGCTTGGCTACACCTTC
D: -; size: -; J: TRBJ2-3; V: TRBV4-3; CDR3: CASSQERDGSDTQYF; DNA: TGCGCCAGCAGCCAAGAGCGGGACGGGTCAGATACGCAGTATTTT
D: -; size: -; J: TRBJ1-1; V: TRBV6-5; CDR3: CASSWGGLRTEAFF; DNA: TGTGCCAGCAGTTGGGGAGGGTTGAGGACTGAAGCTTTCTTT
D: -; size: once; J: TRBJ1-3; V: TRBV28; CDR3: CASSQTRGPTGNTIYF; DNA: TGTGCCAGCAGTCAGACCAGGGGCCCTACTGGAAACACCATATATTTT
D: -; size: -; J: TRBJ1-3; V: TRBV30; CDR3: CAWSVEITLSLSRPHSGNTIYF; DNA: TGTGCCTGGAGTGTCGAGATAACCCTCTCGCTTTCTCGCCCGCACTCTGGAAACACCATATATTTT
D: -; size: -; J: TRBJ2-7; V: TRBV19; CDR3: CASRETGHAYEQYF; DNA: TGTGCCAGTAGAGAAACAGGGCACGCCTACGAGCAGTACTTC
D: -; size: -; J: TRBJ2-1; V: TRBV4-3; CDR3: CASSRGGAFYNEQFF; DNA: TGCGCCAGCAGCCGCGGTGGGGCGTTCTACAATGAGCAGTTCTTC
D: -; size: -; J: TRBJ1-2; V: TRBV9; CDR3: CASSVGGRGDYGYTF; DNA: TGTGCCAGCAGCGTAGGTGGCAGGGGCGACTATGGCTACACCTTC
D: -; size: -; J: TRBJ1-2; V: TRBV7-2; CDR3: CASSLTVNYGYTF; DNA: TGTGCCAGCAGCTTGACAGTTAACTATGGCTACACCTTC
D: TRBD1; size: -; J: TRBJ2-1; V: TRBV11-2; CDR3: CASSSPLDRVSEQFF; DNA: TGTGCCAGCAGCTCCCCATTGGACAGGGTTAGTGAGCAGTTCTTC
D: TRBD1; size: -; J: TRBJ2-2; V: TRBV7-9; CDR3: CASSSRQGVGTGELFF; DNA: TGTGCCAGCAGCTCCAGACAGGGGGTTGGAACCGGGGAGCTGTTTTTT
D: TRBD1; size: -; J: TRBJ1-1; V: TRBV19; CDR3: CASSVQGRTEAFF; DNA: TGTGCCAGTAGTGTACAGGGGCGCACTGAAGCTTTCTTT
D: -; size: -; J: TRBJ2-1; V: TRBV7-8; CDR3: CASSPRRAGRNRGSYNEQFF; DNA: TGTGCCAGCAGCCCCCGGCGGGCAGGGAGAAATAGGGGCTCCTACAATGAGCAGTTCTTC
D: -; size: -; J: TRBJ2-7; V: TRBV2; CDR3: CASSELIGGDEQYF; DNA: TGTGCCAGCAGTGAACTTATAGGGGGGGACGAGCAGTACTTC
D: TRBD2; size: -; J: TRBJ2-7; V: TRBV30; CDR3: CAWQERGGYEQYF; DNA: TGTGCCTGGCAAGAGCGGGGGGGCTACGAGCAGTACTTC
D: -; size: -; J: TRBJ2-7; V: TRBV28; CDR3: CASSLFAGATYEQYF; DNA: TGTGCCAGCAGTTTATTTGCAGGGGCAACCTACGAGCAGTACTTC
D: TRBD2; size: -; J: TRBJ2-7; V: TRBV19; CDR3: CASARGTTNYEQYF; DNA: TGTGCCTCCGCTCGCGGGACTACCAACTACGAGCAGTACTTC
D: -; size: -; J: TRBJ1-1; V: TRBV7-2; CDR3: CASSPRGFVGGEAFF; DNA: TGTGCCAGCAGCCCCCGGGGTTTTGTAGGTGGTGAGGCTTTCTTT
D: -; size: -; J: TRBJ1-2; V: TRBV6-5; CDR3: CASSWMDDGDYGYTF; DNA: TGTGCCAGCAGTTGGATGGATGACGGAGACTATGGCTACACCTTC
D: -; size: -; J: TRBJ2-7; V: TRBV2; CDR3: CASSEGGYEQYF; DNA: TGTGCCAGCAGTGAAGGGGGGTACGAGCAGTACTTC
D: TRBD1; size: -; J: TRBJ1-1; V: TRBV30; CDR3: CAWVTGGDEAFF; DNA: TGTGCCTGGGTGACAGGGGGGGATGAAGCTTTCTTT
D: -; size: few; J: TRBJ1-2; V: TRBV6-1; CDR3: CASSSLKDGYTF; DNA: TGTGCCAGCAGTTCCCTCAAGGATGGCTACACCTTC
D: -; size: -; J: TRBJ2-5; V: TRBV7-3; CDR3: CASSFQPGYQETQYF; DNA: TGTGCCAGCAGCTTCCAACCCGGGTACCAAGAGACCCAGTACTTC
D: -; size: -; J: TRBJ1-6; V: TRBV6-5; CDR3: CASSYSWQGNSPLHF; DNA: TGTGCCAGCAGTTACTCATGGCAGGGGAATTCACCCCTCCACTTT
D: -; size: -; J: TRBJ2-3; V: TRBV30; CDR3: CAWSSQGRGKVDTQYF; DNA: TGTGCCTGGAGCTCCCAGGGGCGGGGAAAGGTGGATACGCAGTATTTT
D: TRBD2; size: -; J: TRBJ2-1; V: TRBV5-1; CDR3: CASSLTSGGSNEQFF; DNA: TGCGCCAGCAGCTTGACTAGCGGGGGTAGTAATGAGCAGTTCTTC
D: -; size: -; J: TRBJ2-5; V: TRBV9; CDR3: CASSVASQETQYF; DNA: TGTGCCAGCAGCGTAGCCAGTCAAGAGACCCAGTACTTC
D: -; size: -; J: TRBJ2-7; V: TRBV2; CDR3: CASSPRMGFRYF; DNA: TGTGCCAGCAGCCCTCGAATGGGGTTTCGGTACTTC
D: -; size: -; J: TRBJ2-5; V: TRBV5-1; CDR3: CASSLDGGPQETQYF; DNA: TGCGCCAGCAGCCTAGATGGGGGGCCCCAAGAGACCCAGTACTTC
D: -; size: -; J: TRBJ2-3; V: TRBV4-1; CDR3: CASSQDPLRRGSPGGTDTQYF; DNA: TGCGCCAGCAGCCAAGATCCCCTTAGGCGGGGTTCCCCGGGGGGCACAGATACGCAGTATTTT